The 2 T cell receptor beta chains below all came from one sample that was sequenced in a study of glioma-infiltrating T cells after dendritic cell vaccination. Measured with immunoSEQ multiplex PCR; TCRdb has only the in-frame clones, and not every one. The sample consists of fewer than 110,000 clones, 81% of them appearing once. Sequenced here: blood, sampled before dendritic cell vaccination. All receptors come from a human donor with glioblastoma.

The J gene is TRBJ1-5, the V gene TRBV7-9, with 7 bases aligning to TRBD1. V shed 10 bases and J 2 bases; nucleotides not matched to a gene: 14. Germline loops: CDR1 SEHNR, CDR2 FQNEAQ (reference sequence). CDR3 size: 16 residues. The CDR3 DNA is TGTGCCAACCCGGGACAGATCCAAGAGGGCAATCAGCCCCAGCATTTT. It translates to CANPGQIQEGNQPQHF.

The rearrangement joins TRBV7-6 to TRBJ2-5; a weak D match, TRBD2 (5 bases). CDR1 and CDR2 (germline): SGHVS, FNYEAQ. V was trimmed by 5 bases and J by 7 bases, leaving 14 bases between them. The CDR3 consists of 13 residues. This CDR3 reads CASSPGGMGTQYF. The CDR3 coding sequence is TGTGCCAGCAGCCCCGGAGGCATGGGGACCCAGTACTTC.